A selection of T cell receptor beta chains follows, all from one sample in a study of Graves' ophthalmopathy and Graves' hyperthyroidism. One entry per CDR3 protein, called by TCRdb with MiXCR from the multiplex PCR reads. Among 650,000 to 800,000 distinct CDR3 sequences, roughly 39% were seen once, and the ten largest hold about 3.3%. Sequencing was carried out using peripheral blood. Receptors originate from an adult man with Graves' ophthalmopathy. Each CDR3 is given with its conserved first and last residue. D genes are given only for firm matches. Size values are once, few and many counts, or a class for expanded clones, and some rows have none.

J,V,size,D,DNA,CDR3
TRBJ2-5,TRBV7-9,many,-,TGTGCCAGCAGCTTAGCGAGCGGAATCAAGACCCAGTACTTC,CASSLASGIKTQYF
TRBJ2-5,TRBV7-9,many,TRBD2,TGTTCGGGGGGGCCACAAGAGACCCAGTACTTC,CSGGPQETQYF
TRBJ2-7,TRBV19,once,-,TGTGCCAGTAGTGTAGTGGGGACATCCACTCGTACTACCTACGAGCAGTACTTC,CASSVVGTSTRTTYEQYF
TRBJ1-1,TRBV11-1,once,-,TGTCCCAGCACCGGAGCGAATCGGCCTGAAGCTTTCTTT,CPSTGANRPEAFF
TRBJ2-5,TRBV25-1,many,-,TGTGCCAGCAGTCCTGACAGGCCGTCCCAAGAGACCCAGTACTTC,CASSPDRPSQETQYF
TRBJ2-6,TRBV6-5,-,-,TGTGCCAGCTTCGGCAGTATACCCTCTGGGGCCAACGTCCTGACTTTC,CASFGSIPSGANVLTF
TRBJ1-4,TRBV4-3,many,-,TGCGCCAGCAGCCAAACCGGACAAGGAGGCGAAAAACTGTTTTTT,CASSQTGQGGEKLFF
TRBJ2-7,TRBV7-9,many,-,TGTGCCAGCAGCAACGACTACGAGCAGTACTTC,CASSNDYEQYF
TRBJ1-1,TRBV2,many,-,TGTGCCAGCAGGGAGGGTTGGACTGAAGCTTTCTTT,CASREGWTEAFF
TRBJ2-2,TRBV7-2,-,TRBD1,TGTGCCAGCAGCCCCGGGACAGGCCTCGGCACCGGGGAGCTGTTTTTT,CASSPGTGLGTGELFF
TRBJ2-7,TRBV7-9,many,-,TGTGCCAGCAGCTTGGGGTTCGGGGGGCTGTCCTACGAGCAGTACTTC,CASSLGFGGLSYEQYF
TRBJ2-5,TRBV7-8,-,-,TGTGCCAGCAGCTTAAGGGAGCGAGGGGGAGAGACCCAGTACTTC,CASSLRERGGETQYF